Following are 24 T cell receptor beta chains from one sample sequenced in a study of blood T cell repertoires in COVID-19. The protocol was immunoSEQ multiplex PCR, while the TCRdb copy is restricted to in-frame clones and leaves out a portion. The sample lists 110,000 or so clones, over 75% occurring once. Specimen: peripheral blood. All receptors derive from a woman in her 70s who had recovered from COVID-19.

The gene calls are TRBV7-9 and TRBJ1-6; tentative D call: TRBD1 (5 bases). The CDR3 sequence is 16 residues long. V was pared by 1 base and J by 3 bases, with 10 bases between. The germline gives CDR1 SEHNR, CDR2 FQNEAQ (reference sequence). The CDR3 loop reads CASSLGVGGYNSPLHF. In DNA, the CDR3 is TGTGCCAGCAGCTTAGGCGTGGGGGGCTATAATTCACCCCTCCACTTT.

The chain is built from TRBV6-6 and TRBJ2-3, with a tentative D call TRBD2 (6 bases). Between the trimmed V and J ends, which lost 8 bases and 2 bases, there was a span of 11 bases. Germline V lookup: CDR1 MNHNY, CDR2 SVGAGI (reference sequence). There are 13 residues in the CDR3. As DNA, the CDR3 is TGTGCCAGCCTCCGGGACTTCACAGATACGCAGTATTTT. It yields the protein CASLRDFTDTQYF.

The CDR3 region is CASSQSGVAGELFF. Here the CDR3 DNA reads TGTGCCAGCAGCCAAAGCGGGGTCGCCGGGGAGCTGTTTTTT. The chain is built from TRBV5-5 and TRBJ2-2; TRBD2 matches 7 bases. Trimming at V came to 4 bases and at J to 6 bases, leaving 6 bases not matched to a gene. Germline CDR1 and CDR2: SGHKS and YYEKEE (reference sequence). The length of the CDR3 is 14 residues.

This chain uses TRBV6-2 or TRBV6-3 with TRBJ2-1; 9 positions match TRBD2. This CDR3 has 14 residues. The germline gives CDR1 MNHEY, CDR2 SVGEGT. With 4 bases clipped from V and 10 bases from J, the junction kept 8 bases outside the gene matches. This CDR3 is CASSSGTSTSEQFF. The DNA for the CDR3 is TGTGCCAGCAGTTCTGGGACTAGCACAAGCGAGCAGTTCTTC.

This clone appeared a single time. This chain connects TRBV5-1 to TRBJ2-2; 11 bases agree with TRBD2. This CDR3 has 15 residues. CDR1 is SGHRS, CDR2 YFSETQ, per germline. V lost 3 bases to trimming and J lost 7 bases; unmatched junction nucleotides: 5. The CDR3 loop is CASSSLAGVGGELFF. The CDR3 DNA follows: TGCGCCAGCAGCTCACTAGCGGGAGTTGGCGGGGAGCTGTTTTTT. Variable domain in full (rest from reference TRBV5-1 and TRBJ2-2): KAGVTQTPRYLIKTRGQQVTLSCSPISGHRSVSWYQQTPGQGLQFLFEYFSETQRNKGNFPGRFSGRQFSNSRSEMNVSTLELGDSALYLCASSSLAGVGGELFFGEGSRLTVL.

The gene calls are TRBV19 and TRBJ2-5; possible D gene TRBD2, 6 bases. V was shortened by 3 bases and J by 8 bases, with 16 bases between the two germline ends. There are 14 residues in the CDR3. Germline V gives CDR1 LNHDA, CDR2 SQIVND (reference sequence). CDR3 loop: CASSIQGQGGTQYF. Written as DNA, the CDR3 is TGTGCCAGTAGTATTCAGGGCCAGGGAGGAACCCAGTACTTC.

This clone has just one count. The genes are TRBV6-4 and TRBJ1-6, with 9 nucleotides matching TRBD1. This CDR3 is built from 15 residues. V dropped 6 bases and J dropped 5; count of bases not matched to a gene: 5. CDR1 is MRHNA and CDR2 is SNTAGT in the germline V gene. The DNA of the CDR3 is TGTGCCAGCAGGGAAGGGACAGGGAATAATTCACCCCTCCACTTT. It encodes CASREGTGNNSPLHF.

The table lists this clone with many counts. The chain carries TRBV5-5 and TRBJ2-7, with 10 bases lining up with TRBD2. V was clipped by 2 bases and J by 7 bases; unmatched bases: 9. There are 15 residues in the CDR3. Looked up from germline, CDR1 is SGHKS and CDR2 is YYEKEE (reference sequence). The CDR3 here is CASSLILAGAREQYF. The DNA of the CDR3 is TGTGCCAGCAGCTTAATCCTAGCGGGGGCTCGGGAGCAGTACTTC. Full variable domain (remainder filled in from reference TRBV5-5 and TRBJ2-7): DAGVTQSPTHLIKTRGQQVTLRCSPISGHKSVSWYQQVLGQGPQFIFQYYEKEERGRGNFPDRFSARQFPNYSSELNVNALLLGDSALYLCASSLILAGAREQYFGPGTRLTVT.

The chain links TRBV7-9 to TRBJ2-7; unclear D gene. The CDR3 runs to 12 residues. Germline CDR1 reads SEHNR; CDR2 reads FQNEAQ (reference sequence). V lost 5 bases and J 1 base, leaving 6 bases between the germline ends. CDR3 residues: CASSPGSYEQYF. For the CDR3, the DNA is TGTGCCAGCAGCCCCGGGTCCTACGAGCAGTACTTC.

V and J are TRBV7-9 and TRBJ1-2, with TRBD1 identical over 9 bases. The germline CDR1 and CDR2 sequences are SEHNR and FQNEAQ (reference sequence). With 5 bases clipped from V and 4 bases from J, the junction kept 5 bases outside the gene matches. The CDR3 has 14 residues. CDR3 DNA sequence: TGTGCCAGCAGCCCCGGGACAGGGCCCTATGGCTACACCTTC. Protein sequence: CASSPGTGPYGYTF.

The chain joins TRBV21-1 to TRBJ1-1. TRBV21-1 is tagged as a pseudogene. The CDR3 totals 12 residues. The CDR3 loop is CASSIKETEAFF. The CDR3 coding sequence is TGTGCCAGCAGCATAAAGGAGACTGAAGCTTTCTTT.

The chain employs TRBV10-3 and TRBJ2-5, with TRBD2 identical over 9 bases. Germline V gene lookup returns CDR1 ENHRY and CDR2 SYGVKD. J was trimmed by 5 bases and V by 4 bases; bases with no gene match: 11. This CDR3 spans 16 amino acids. The CDR3 DNA reads TGTGCCATCAGTGGGGGGACTAGCTTCTATGGGGAGACCCAGTACTTC. Its protein is CAISGGTSFYGETQYF.

The V call is TRBV5-1, the J call TRBJ1-2; a possible D gene is TRBD1 (6 bases). Trimming pared 4 bases from V and 7 bases from J, leaving 20 bases between. This CDR3 comprises 15 residues. Germline-derived CDR1 and CDR2 are SGHRS and YFSETQ. In DNA form, the CDR3 reads TGCGCCAGCAGCCACACTAGACAGGAAGGGGGTGGCTACACCTTC. It translates to CASSHTRQEGGGYTF.

The CDR3 DNA reads as TGTGCCAGCAGTAAGTACTACACTGAAGCTTTCTTT. It translates to CASSKYYTEAFF. The chain employs TRBV6-2 or TRBV6-3 and TRBJ1-1; no firm D call. V was pared by 5 bases and J by 3 bases, with 7 bases between. Germline loops: CDR1 MNHEY, CDR2 SVGEGT. The CDR3 is 12 residues long.

This chain connects TRBV5-5 to TRBJ1-1, with D tentatively TRBD1 (5 bases). From germline, CDR1 is SGHKS and CDR2 YYEKEE (reference sequence). The CDR3 has 14 amino acids. Trimming shortened V by 2 bases and J by 2 bases, and 10 bases separated the two germline ends. The CDR3 protein is CASSFGHTNTEAFF. Here the CDR3 DNA reads TGTGCCAGCAGCTTTGGACACACTAACACTGAAGCTTTCTTT. The full variable domain, with the rest looked up from reference TRBV5-5 and TRBJ1-1, is DAGVTQSPTHLIKTRGQQVTLRCSPISGHKSVSWYQQVLGQGPQFIFQYYEKEERGRGNFPDRFSARQFPNYSSELNVNALLLGDSALYLCASSFGHTNTEAFFGQGTRLTVV.

The rearrangement joins TRBV7-3 to TRBJ2-2, with 9 bases identical to TRBD1. Germline V gene data show CDR1 as SGHTA and CDR2 as FQGTGA. The J segment lost 3 bases and the V segment lost 6 bases, leaving 2 bases of the junction unmatched. This CDR3 has 14 residues. For the CDR3, the DNA is TGTGCCAGCAGTACAGGGGGCGACACCGGGGAGCTGTTTTTT. It codes for CASSTGGDTGELFF.

This clone was seen only once. This rearrangement joins TRBV9 to TRBJ2-5; the D is unclear. Germline V gene data show CDR1 as SGDLS and CDR2 as YYNGEE. The CDR3 has 11 amino acids. The V gene lost 3 bases and the J gene lost 3 bases, with 3 bases spanning the gap. Here the CDR3 DNA reads TGTGCCAGCAGCGCGGAAGAGACCCAGTACTTC. Its protein product is CASSAEETQYF. Full variable domain (missing parts from reference TRBV9 and TRBJ2-5): DSGVTQTPKHLITATGQRVTLRCSPRSGDLSVYWYQQSLDQGLQFLIQYYNGEERAKGNILERFSAQQFPDLHSELNLSSLELGDSALYFCASSAEETQYFGPGTRLLVL.

The CDR3 here is CASSLGGLGGSYNEQFF. In nucleotides, the CDR3 is TGTGCCAGCAGTTTAGGAGGGTTGGGCGGCTCCTACAATGAGCAGTTCTTC. The chain links TRBV6-2 or TRBV6-3 to TRBJ2-1, with D perhaps matching TRBD2 (6 bases). Trimming removed 4 bases from V and 0 bases from J, with 16 bases in between. The CDR3 length is 17 residues. Germline CDR1 reads MNHEY; CDR2 reads SVGEGT.

This chain connects TRBV7-6 to TRBJ2-2; 7 bases fit TRBD1. With 3 bases clipped from V and 4 bases from J, the junction kept 5 bases outside the gene matches. The germline V gene encodes CDR1 SGHVS and CDR2 FNYEAQ. CDR3 length equals 15 residues. CDR3: CASSFRQGLTGELFF. CDR3 in DNA: TGTGCCAGCAGCTTTAGACAGGGCCTCACCGGGGAGCTGTTTTTT.

V usage is TRBV7-9 and J usage is TRBJ1-6; D may be TRBD1 (6 bases). The V and J ends lost 3 bases and 4 bases respectively, with 7 bases between them. Germline lookup yields CDR1 SEHNR and CDR2 FQNEAQ (reference sequence). This CDR3 has 14 amino acids. In nucleotides, the CDR3 is TGTGCCAGCAGCTTCGGACAGTATAATTCACCCCTCCACTTT. Encoded protein: CASSFGQYNSPLHF.

The rearrangement joins TRBV20-1 to TRBJ2-5; D is possibly TRBD2 (6 bases). Germline CDR1 DFQATT, CDR2 SNEGSKA (reference sequence). Trimming took 3 bases from V and 4 from J, leaving 15 bases between them. There are 14 residues in the CDR3. DNA of the CDR3: TGCAGTGCTAGTCCGTGGAGGGAGTCAGAGACCCAGTACTTC. Translating it yields CSASPWRESETQYF.

The chain joins TRBV28 to TRBJ2-1; a weak D match, TRBD2 (6 bases). CDR1 is MDHEN, CDR2 SYDVKM, per germline. Trimming removed 2 bases from V and 7 bases from J, with 15 bases in between. The CDR3 covers 15 residues. The DNA for the CDR3 is TGTGCCAGCAGTTTACGTCCTAGCGATGGTAATGAGCAGTTCTTC. Translating it yields CASSLRPSDGNEQFF.

This chain joins TRBV4-3 and TRBJ2-3; TRBD2 is a possible D gene (5 bases). The germline V and J ends were trimmed by 3 bases and 2 bases, with 18 bases remaining between them. The CDR3 extends over 17 amino acids. Germline values: CDR1 LGHNA, CDR2 YSLEER. Here the CDR3 DNA reads TGCGCCAGCAGCCACCCGATATTGAGGGTGGACACAGATACGCAGTATTTT. Translated: CASSHPILRVDTDTQYF.

This clone was counted a few times. V usage is TRBV11-2 and J usage is TRBJ2-1, with D maybe TRBD2 (6 bases). CDR1 and CDR2 from the germline V gene are SGHAT and FQNNGV. V lost 2 bases to trimming and J lost 1 base, with 9 bases between them. This CDR3 contains 15 residues. DNA of the CDR3: TGTGCCAGCAGCTTAATGGGGGGTTCCTACAATGAGCAGTTCTTC. Its translation: CASSLMGGSYNEQFF.